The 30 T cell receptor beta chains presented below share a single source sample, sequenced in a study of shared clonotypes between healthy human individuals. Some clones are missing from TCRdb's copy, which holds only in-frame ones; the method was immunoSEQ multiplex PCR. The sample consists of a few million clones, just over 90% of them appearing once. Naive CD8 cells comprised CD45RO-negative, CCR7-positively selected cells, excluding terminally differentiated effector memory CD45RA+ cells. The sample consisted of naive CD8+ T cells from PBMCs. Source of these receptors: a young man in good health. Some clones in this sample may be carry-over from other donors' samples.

The CDR3 spells CASSFRRGGNTEAFF. In DNA form, the CDR3 reads TGTGCCAGCAGTTTCCGCAGGGGAGGGAACACTGAAGCTTTCTTT. The chain has TRBV27 and TRBJ1-1; the D gene is possibly TRBD1 (6 bases). There are 15 residues in the CDR3. Germline V gene sequence: CDR1 MNHEY, CDR2 SMNVEV (reference sequence). V was pared by 3 bases and J by 1 base, with 12 bases between.

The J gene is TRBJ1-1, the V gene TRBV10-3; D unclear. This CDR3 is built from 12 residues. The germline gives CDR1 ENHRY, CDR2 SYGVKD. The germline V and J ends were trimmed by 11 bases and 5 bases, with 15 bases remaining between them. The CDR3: CAAGQPRTEAFF. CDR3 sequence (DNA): TGTGCCGCCGGGCAGCCTCGGACTGAAGCTTTCTTT.

CDR3 bases: TGTGCCAGCTCACCACCGTGGGAGTTGAGCGGAGAGGGGACCGGGGAGCTGTTTTTT. Its protein product is CASSPPWELSGEGTGELFF. This chain connects TRBV18 to TRBJ2-2; tentatively, D is TRBD1 or TRBD2 (5 bases each). Germline lookup yields CDR1 KGHSH and CDR2 LQKENI. V lost 0 bases, J lost 5 bases, and 22 bases lay in between. The CDR3 is made up of 19 amino acids.

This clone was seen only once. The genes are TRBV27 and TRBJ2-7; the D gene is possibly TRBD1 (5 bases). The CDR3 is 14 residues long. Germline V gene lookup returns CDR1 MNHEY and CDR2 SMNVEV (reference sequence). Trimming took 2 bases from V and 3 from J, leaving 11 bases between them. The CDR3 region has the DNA TGTGCCAGCAGTTTACAGGGCAACCTCTACGAGCAGTACTTC. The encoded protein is CASSLQGNLYEQYF.

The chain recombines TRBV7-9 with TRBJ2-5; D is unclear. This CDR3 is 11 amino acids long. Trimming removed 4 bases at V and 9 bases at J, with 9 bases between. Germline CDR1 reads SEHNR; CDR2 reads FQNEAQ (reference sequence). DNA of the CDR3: TGTGCCAGCAGCTCAGGTCCTGCCCAGTACTTC. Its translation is CASSSGPAQYF.

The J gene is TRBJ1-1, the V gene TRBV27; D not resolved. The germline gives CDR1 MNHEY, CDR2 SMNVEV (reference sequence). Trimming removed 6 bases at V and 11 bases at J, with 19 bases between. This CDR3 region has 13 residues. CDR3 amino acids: CASSLTGPFGAFF. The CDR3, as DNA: TGTGCCAGCAGCCTAACGGGTCCCTTCGGGGCTTTCTTT.

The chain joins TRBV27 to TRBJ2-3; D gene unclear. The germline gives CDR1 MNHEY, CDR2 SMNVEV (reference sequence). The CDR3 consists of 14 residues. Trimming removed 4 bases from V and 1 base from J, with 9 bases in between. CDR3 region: CASSSHPGTDTQYF. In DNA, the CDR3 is TGTGCCAGCAGTTCCCACCCTGGCACAGATACGCAGTATTTT.

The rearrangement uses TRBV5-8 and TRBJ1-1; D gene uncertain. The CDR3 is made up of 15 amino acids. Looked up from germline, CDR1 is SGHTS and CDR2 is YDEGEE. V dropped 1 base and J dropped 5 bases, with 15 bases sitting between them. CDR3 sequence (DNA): TGTGCCAGCAGCTTGTTCATACGGGGAGGGACTGAAGCTTTCTTT. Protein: CASSLFIRGGTEAFF.

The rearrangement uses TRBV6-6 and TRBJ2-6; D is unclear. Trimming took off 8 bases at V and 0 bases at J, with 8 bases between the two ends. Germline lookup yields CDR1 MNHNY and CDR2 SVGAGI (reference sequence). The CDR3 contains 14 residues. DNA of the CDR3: TGTGCCAGCGAAGACATCTCTGGGGCCAACGTCCTGACTTTC. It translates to CASEDISGANVLTF.

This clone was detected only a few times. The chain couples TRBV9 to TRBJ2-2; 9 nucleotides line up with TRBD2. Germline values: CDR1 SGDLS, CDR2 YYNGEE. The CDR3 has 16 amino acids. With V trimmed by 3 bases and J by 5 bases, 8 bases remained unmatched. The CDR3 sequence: CASSERGLAGTGELFF. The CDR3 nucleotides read TGTGCCAGCAGCGAGCGGGGACTAGCTGGAACCGGGGAGCTGTTTTTT.

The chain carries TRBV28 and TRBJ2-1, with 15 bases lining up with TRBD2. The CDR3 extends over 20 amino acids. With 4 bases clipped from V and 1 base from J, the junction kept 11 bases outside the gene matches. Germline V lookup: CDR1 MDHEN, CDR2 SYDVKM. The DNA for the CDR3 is TGTGCCAGCAGTTCCCACCTAGGACTAGCGGGAGGGCCATCCTACAATGAGCAGTTCTTC. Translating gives CASSSHLGLAGGPSYNEQFF.

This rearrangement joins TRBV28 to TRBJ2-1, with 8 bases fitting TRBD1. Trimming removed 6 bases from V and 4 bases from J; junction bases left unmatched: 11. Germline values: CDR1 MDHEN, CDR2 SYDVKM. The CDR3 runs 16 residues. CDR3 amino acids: CASSFAQGAEYNEQFF. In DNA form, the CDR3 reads TGTGCCAGCAGCTTTGCGCAGGGGGCGGAATACAATGAGCAGTTCTTC.

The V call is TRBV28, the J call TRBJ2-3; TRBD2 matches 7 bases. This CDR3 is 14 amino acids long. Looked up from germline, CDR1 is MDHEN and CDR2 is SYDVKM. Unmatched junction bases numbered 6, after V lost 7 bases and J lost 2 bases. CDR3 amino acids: CASTGGGVTDTQYF. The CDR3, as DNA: TGTGCCAGCACTGGGGGAGGGGTCACAGATACGCAGTATTTT.

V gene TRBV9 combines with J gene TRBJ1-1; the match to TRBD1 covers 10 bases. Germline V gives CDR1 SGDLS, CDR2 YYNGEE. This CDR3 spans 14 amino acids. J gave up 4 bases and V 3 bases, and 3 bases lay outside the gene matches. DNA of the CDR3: TGTGCCAGCAGCGCGGACAGGGGGGCCACTGAAGCTTTCTTT. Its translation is CASSADRGATEAFF. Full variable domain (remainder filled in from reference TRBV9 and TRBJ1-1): DSGVTQTPKHLITATGQRVTLRCSPRSGDLSVYWYQQSLDQGLQFLIQYYNGEERAKGNILERFSAQQFPDLHSELNLSSLELGDSALYFCASSADRGATEAFFGQGTRLTVV.

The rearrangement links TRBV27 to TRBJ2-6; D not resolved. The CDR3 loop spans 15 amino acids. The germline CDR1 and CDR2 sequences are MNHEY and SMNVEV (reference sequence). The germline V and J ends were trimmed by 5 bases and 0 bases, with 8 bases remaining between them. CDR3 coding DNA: TGTGCCAGCAGTCCGCCGATCTCTGGGGCCAACGTCCTGACTTTC. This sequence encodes CASSPPISGANVLTF.

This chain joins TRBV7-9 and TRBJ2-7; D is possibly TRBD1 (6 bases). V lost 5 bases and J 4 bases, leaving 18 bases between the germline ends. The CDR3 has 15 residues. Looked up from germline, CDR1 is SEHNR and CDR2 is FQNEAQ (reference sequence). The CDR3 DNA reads TGTGCCAGCAGCCCAATGGCAGGGGACCTTTACGAGCAGTACTTC. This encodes CASSPMAGDLYEQYF. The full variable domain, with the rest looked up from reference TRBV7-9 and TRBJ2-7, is DTGVSQNPRHKITKRGQNVTFRCDPISEHNRLYWYRQTLGQGPEFLTYFQNEAQLEKSRLLSDRFSAERPKGSFSTLEIQRTEQGDSAMYLCASSPMAGDLYEQYFGPGTRLTVT.

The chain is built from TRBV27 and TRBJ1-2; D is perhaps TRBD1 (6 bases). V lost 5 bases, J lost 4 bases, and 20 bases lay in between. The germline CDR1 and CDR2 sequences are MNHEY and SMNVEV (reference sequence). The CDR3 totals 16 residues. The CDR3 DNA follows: TGTGCCAGCAGTCCCTGGGGGCAGGCCCTCAGCTATGGCTACACCTTC. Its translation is CASSPWGQALSYGYTF.

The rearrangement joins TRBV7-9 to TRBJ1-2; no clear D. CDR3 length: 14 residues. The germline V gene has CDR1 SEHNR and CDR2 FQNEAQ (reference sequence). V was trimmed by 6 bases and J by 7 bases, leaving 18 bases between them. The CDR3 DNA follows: TGTGCCAGCAGGGAACTGTCTGGGGTCTCTGGCTACACCTTC. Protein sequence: CASRELSGVSGYTF.

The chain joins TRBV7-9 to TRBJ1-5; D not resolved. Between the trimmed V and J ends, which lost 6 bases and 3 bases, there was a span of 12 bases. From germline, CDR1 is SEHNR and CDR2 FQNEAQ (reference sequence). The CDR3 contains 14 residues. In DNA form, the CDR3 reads TGTGCCAGCAGGGGCGCCAGTCCCAATCAGCCCCAGCATTTT. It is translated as CASRGASPNQPQHF.

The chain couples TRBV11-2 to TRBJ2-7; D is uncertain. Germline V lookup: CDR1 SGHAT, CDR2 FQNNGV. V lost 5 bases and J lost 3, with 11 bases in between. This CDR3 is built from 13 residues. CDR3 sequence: CASSLPAFYEQYF. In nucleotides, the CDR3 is TGTGCCAGCAGCCTCCCGGCATTCTACGAGCAGTACTTC. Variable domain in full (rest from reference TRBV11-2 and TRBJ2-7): EAGVAQSPRYKIIEKRQSVAFWCNPISGHATLYWYQQILGQGPKLLIQFQNNGVVDDSQLPKDRFSAERLKGVDSTLKIQPAKLEDSAVYLCASSLPAFYEQYFGPGTRLTVT.

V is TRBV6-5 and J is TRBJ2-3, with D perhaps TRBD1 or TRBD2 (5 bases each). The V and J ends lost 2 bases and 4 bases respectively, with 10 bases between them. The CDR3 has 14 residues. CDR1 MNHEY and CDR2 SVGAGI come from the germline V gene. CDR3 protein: CASSYPGRPDTQYF. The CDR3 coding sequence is TGTGCCAGCAGTTACCCGGGACGGCCAGATACGCAGTATTTT.

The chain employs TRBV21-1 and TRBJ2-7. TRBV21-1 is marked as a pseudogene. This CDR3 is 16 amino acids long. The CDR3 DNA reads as TGTGCCAGCAGCAAAGCCCCCGACCCTCCCCCTGACGAGCAGTACTTC. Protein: CASSKAPDPPPDEQYF.

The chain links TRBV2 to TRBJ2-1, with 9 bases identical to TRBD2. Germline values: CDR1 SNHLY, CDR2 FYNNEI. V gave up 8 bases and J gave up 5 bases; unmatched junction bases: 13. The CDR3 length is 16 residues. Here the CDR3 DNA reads TGTGCCAGCTCCCCGTCGCGGGGGGGAGCAAACAATGAGCAGTTCTTC. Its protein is CASSPSRGGANNEQFF.

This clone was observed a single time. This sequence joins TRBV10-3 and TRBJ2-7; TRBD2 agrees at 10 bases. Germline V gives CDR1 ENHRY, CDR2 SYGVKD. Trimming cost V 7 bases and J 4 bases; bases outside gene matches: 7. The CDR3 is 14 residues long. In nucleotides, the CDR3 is TGTGCCATCAAAGGGACTAGCGAGCCTTACGAGCAGTACTTC. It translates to CAIKGTSEPYEQYF.

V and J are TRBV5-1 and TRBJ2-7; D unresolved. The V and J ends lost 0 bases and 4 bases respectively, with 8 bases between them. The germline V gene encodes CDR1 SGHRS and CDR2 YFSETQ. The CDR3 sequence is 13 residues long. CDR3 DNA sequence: TGCGCCAGCAGCTTGGGGGCAGAGTACGAGCAGTACTTC. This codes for CASSLGAEYEQYF.

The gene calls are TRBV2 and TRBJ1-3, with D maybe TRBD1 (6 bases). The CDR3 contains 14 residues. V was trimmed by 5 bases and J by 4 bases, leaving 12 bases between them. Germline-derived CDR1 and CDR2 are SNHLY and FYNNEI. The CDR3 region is CASSPDRFGNTIYF. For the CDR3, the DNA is TGTGCCAGCAGTCCGGACAGATTCGGAAACACCATATATTTT. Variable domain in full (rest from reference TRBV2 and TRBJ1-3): EPEVTQTPSHQVTQMGQEVILRCVPISNHLYFYWYRQILGQKVEFLVSFYNNEISEKSEIFDDQFSVERPDGSNFTLKIRSTKLEDSAMYFCASSPDRFGNTIYFGEGSWLTVV.

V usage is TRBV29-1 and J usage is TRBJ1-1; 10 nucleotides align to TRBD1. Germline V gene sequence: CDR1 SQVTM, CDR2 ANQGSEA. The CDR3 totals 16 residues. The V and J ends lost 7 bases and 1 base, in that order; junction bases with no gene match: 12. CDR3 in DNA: TGCAGCGGTAGACTCGGGGGACAGGGGCCGAACACTGAAGCTTTCTTT. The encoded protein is CSGRLGGQGPNTEAFF.

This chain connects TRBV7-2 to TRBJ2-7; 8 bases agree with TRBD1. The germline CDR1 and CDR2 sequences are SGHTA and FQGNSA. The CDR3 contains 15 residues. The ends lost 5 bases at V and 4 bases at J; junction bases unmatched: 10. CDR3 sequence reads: CASSPPAGGFYEQYF. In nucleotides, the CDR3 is TGTGCCAGCAGCCCCCCTGCAGGGGGCTTTTACGAGCAGTACTTC.

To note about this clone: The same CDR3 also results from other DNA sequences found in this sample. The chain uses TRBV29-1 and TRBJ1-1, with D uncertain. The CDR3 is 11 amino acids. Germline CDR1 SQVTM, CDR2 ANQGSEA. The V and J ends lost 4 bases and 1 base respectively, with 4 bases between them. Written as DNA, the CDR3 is TGCAGCGTTGTAGAGAACACTGAAGCTTTCTTT. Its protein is CSVVENTEAFF.

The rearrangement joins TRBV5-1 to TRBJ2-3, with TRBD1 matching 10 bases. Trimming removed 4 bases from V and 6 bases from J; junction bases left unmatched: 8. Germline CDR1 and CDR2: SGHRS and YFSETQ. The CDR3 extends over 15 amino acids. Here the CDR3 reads CASSLLDRGRDTQYF. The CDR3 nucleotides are TGCGCCAGCAGCCTCCTAGACAGGGGGCGGGATACGCAGTATTTT.